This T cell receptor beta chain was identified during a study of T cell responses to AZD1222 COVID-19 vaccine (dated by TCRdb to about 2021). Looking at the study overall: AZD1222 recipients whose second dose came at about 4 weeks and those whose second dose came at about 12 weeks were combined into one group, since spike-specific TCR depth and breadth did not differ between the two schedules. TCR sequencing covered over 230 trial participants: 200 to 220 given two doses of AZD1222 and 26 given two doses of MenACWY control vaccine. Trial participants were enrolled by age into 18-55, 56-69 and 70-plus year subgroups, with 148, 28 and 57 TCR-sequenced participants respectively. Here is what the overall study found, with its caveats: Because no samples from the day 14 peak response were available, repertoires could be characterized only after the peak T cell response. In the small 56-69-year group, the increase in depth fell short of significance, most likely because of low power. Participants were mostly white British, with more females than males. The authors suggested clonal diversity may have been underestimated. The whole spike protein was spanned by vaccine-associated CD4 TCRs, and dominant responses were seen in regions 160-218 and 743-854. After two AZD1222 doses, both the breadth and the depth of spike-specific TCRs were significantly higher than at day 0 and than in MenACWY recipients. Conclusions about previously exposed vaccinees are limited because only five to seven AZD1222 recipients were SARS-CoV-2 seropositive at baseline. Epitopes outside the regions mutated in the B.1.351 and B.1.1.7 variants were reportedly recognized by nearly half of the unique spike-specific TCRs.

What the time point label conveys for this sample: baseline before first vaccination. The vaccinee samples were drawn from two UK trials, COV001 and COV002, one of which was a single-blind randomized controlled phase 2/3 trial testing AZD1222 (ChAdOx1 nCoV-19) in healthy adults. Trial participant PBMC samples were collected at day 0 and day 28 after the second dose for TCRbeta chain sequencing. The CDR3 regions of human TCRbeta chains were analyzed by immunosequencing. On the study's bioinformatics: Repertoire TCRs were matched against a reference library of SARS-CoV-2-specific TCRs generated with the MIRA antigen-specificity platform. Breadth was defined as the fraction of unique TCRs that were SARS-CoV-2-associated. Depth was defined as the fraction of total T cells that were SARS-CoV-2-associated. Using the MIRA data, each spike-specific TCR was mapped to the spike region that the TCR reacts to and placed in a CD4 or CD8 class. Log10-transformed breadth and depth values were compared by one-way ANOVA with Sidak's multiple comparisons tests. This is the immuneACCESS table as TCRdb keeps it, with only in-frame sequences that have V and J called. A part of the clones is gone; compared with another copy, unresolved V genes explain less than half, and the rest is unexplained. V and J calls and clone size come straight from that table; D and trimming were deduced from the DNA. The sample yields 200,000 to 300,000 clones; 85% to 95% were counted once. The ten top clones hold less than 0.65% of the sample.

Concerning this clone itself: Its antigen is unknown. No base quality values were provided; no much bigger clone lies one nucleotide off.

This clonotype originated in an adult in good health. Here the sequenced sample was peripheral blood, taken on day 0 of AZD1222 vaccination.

The nucleotide sequence is TGTGCCAGCAGCCCTGATAGGGTCTATGGCTACACCTTC. Its amino acids are CASSPDRVYGYTF. The chain couples TRBV28 to TRBJ1-2; the D gene remains uncertain. Looking up the germline V gene yields CDR1 MDHEN and CDR2 SYDVKM. V gives up 6 bases and J gives up 4 bases, and the segment between their germline ends measures 12 bases. The CDR3 covers 13 residues, taking in both the cysteine and the phenylalanine. Solely the CDR3 DNA is kept, with 39 bases framed from the first base.